This T cell receptor (beta chain) was recorded in a study of T cells after yellow fever vaccination. About the study: Fractions with few cells were prepared using SMART-Seq v4 Ultra Low Input.

Findings and limits, study-wide: The secondary response showed a weaker magnitude and a faster peak, day 5 versus 15. Reappearance after the booster was observed for most primary-vaccination clones (roughly 96% CD4, more than 70% CD8). FACS-sorted repertoires could harbor abundant contaminating bulk-population clonotypes.

TCRdb re-derived calls from the 5' RACE reads in MiXCR, one entry per CDR3 protein. Here the sample spans 350,000 to 550,000 distinct CDR3 sequences, around 20% being singletons. As to this clonotype: Its specificity is not known.

This CDR3 has 16 residues. CDR1 LGHNA and CDR2 YNFKEQ come from the germline V gene. V lost 4 bases, J lost 2 bases, and 15 bases lay in between. Sequences were derived from PBMCs, sampled before the yellow fever booster vaccination. The source of this sequence is a man aged 18 to 30 who received the YFV17D yellow fever vaccine. The rearrangement uses TRBV4-2 and TRBJ2-1, with D perhaps matching TRBD2 (6 bases). CDR3 nucleotide sequence: TGTGCCAGCAGCCTCGGAGGCAGGGAGGCCTACAATGAGCAGTTCTTC. Translating gives CASSLGGREAYNEQFF.